Reported below is one TCR beta chain. Its cognate antigen is unknown. Of the isolated RNA, all was reverse transcribed, and so the sequenced material was expressed TCRB transcripts. The assay was immunoSEQ multiplex PCR, and TCRdb's table has in-frame clones only and misses some. The table lists some 70,000 clones, 49% of them singletons, with 0.7% in the top ten. The CDR3 is 18 residues long. V trimming: 5 bases; J trimming: 4 bases; junction bases outside the gene matches: 10. Looked up from germline, CDR1 is SNHLY and CDR2 is FYNNEI. This specimen comes from a study of beta chain features in type 1 diabetes. Staining for CD45RO/CCR7/CD25/CD127/CD95/CD27 allowed sorting of CD4+ naive, central memory, regulatory and stem cell-like memory cells. Sort purity for all populations was recorded as exceeding 98%. Study results and limitations: All four CD4+ subsets from Type 1 diabetes patients carried moderately but significantly shorter TCRB CDR3s. Among patients, naive, central memory and Treg TCRB repertoires appeared more similar than among healthy donors.

The V gene is TRBV2, the J gene TRBJ2-5, with 16 bases aligning to TRBD2. The source of this sequence is a man aged 25-45 years with type 1 diabetes. Material: central memory CD4+ T cells from blood. The CDR3 nucleotides are TGTGCCAGCAGTCCAGGGACTAGCGGGGGGGCCCTGGGAGAGACCCAGTACTTC. The encoded protein is CASSPGTSGGALGETQYF. Using reference TRBV2 and TRBJ2-5 for the parts outside the CDR3, the full variable domain is EPEVTQTPSHQVTQMGQEVILRCVPISNHLYFYWYRQILGQKVEFLVSFYNNEISEKSEIFDDQFSVERPDGSNFTLKIRSTKLEDSAMYFCASSPGTSGGALGETQYFGPGTRLLVL.